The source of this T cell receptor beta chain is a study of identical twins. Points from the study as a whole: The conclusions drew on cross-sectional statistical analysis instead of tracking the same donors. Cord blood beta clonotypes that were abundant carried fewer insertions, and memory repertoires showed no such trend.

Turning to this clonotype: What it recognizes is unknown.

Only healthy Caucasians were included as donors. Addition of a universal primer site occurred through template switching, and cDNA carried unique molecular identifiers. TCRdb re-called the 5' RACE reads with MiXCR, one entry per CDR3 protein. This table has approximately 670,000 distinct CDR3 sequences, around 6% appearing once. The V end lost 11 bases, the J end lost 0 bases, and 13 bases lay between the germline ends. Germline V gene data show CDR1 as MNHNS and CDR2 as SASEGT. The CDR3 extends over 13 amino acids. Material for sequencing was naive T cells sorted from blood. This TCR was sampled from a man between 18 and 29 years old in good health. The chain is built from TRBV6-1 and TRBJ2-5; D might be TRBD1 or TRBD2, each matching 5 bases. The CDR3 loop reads CAGRGSYQETQYF. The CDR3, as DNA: TGTGCCGGTCGGGGCAGCTACCAAGAGACCCAGTACTTC.